This T cell receptor beta chain came from a study of shared clonotypes between healthy human individuals. Background on the study: A couple of women and a few men aged 18 to 49 served as donors.

It was into CD45RA+ naive and CD45RA-negative memory subsets that the CD4+ cells were split. TCRdb's table, derived via immunoSEQ multiplex PCR, lists solely in-frame clones and lacks some. This sample has about a million clones; about 75% occur once, and the top ten carry approximately 1.5%. This sequence was found in a man younger than 30 in good health. Sample: memory CD4+ T cells sorted from blood. Subset: CD45RA-negative fraction.

CDR3 nucleotides: TGTGCCAGCAGCTTGGAGAGTCATGTCAATGAGCAGTTCTTC. As protein: CASSLESHVNEQFF. This chain joins TRBV7-9 and TRBJ2-1; D remains unclear. Per germline, CDR1 SEHNR and CDR2 FQNEAQ (reference sequence). V lost 3 bases and J lost 6, with 12 bases in between. The CDR3 loop spans 14 amino acids.